A selection of T cell receptor beta chains follows, all from one sample in a study of shared clonotypes between healthy human individuals. Sequencing used immunoSEQ multiplex PCR; TCRdb keeps in-frame clones, though not all of them. Of roughly 100,000 clones detected, about 67% appear once; the ten largest clones hold over 20%. Sequenced: memory CD8+ T cells sorted from blood. The source of these receptors is a woman in her twenties or thirties in good health. Both conserved end residues are part of each CDR3. A D gene is named only where the DNA matches it firmly. A row's size may be missing; if present it is once, few, many or a size class.

V	J	size	D	CDR3	DNA
TRBV6-1	TRBJ2-2	many	NA	CASGSGDTGELFF	TGTGCCAGCGGGTCGGGGGACACCGGGGAGCTGTTTTTT
TRBV11-2	TRBJ2-7	NA	NA	CASSSSFYEQYF	TGTGCCAGCAGCTCTAGTTTCTACGAGCAGTACTTC
TRBV25-1	TRBJ2-1	few	NA	CASSLEEGDNEQFF	TGTGCCAGCAGTTTAGAGGAGGGGGACAATGAGCAGTTCTTC
TRBV28	TRBJ2-1	once	TRBD2	CASSFPPSGSKYYNEQFF	TGTGCCAGCAGTTTTCCTCCTAGCGGGAGTAAGTATTACAATGAGCAGTTCTTC
TRBV6-1	TRBJ2-7	many	TRBD1	CASSAGTGSYEQYF	TGTGCCAGCAGTGCTGGGACAGGGAGTTACGAGCAGTACTTC
TRBV5-1	TRBJ2-7	NA	NA	CASSLEPGSYEQYF	TGCGCCAGCAGCTTGGAGCCAGGGTCCTACGAGCAGTACTTC
TRBV4-2	TRBJ2-1	NA	NA	CASSQDQAAHSYNEQFF	TGTGCCAGCAGCCAAGATCAGGCGGCCCACTCCTACAATGAGCAGTTCTTC
TRBV25-1	TRBJ2-3	NA	TRBD1	CASSESSGQGKDTQYF	TGTGCCAGCAGTGAAAGCTCGGGACAGGGAAAAGATACGCAGTATTTT
TRBV11-2	TRBJ2-6	NA	NA	CASSLGAKTSSGANVLTF	TGTGCCAGCAGCTTAGGGGCCAAAACCAGCTCTGGGGCCAACGTCCTGACTTTC
TRBV2	TRBJ2-3	NA	NA	CASAVLLRGITDTQYF	TGTGCTTCAGCAGTGTTATTGAGGGGGATCACAGATACGCAGTATTTT
TRBV28	TRBJ1-1	many	NA	CASRERGSMNTEAFF	TGTGCCAGCAGAGAGAGGGGCTCCATGAACACTGAAGCTTTCTTT
TRBV21-1	TRBJ2-7	NA	NA	CASSKDVSSYEQYF	TGTGCCAGCAGCAAAGACGTCAGCTCCTACGAGCAGTACTTC
TRBV6-1	TRBJ2-5	NA	NA	CASKEPNQETQYF	TGTGCCAGCAAGGAGCCGAATCAAGAGACCCAGTACTTC
TRBV25-1	TRBJ2-1	NA	NA	CASSELMHEQFF	TGTGCCAGCAGTGAATTGATGCATGAGCAGTTCTTC
TRBV6-4	TRBJ2-3	few	NA	CASSDKGTDTQYF	TGTGCCAGCAGTGACAAGGGCACAGATACGCAGTATTTT
TRBV19	TRBJ2-1	NA	TRBD2	CASTPGLAGGGEQFF	TGTGCCAGTACCCCGGGACTAGCGGGAGGAGGTGAGCAGTTCTTC
TRBV18	TRBJ1-2	NA	TRBD1	CASSPQGTGSTNNYGYTF	TGTGCCAGCTCACCCCAAGGGACAGGGAGCACAAATAACTATGGCTACACCTTC
TRBV6-1	TRBJ1-5	NA	TRBD1	CASTAETGGGQPQHF	TGTGCCAGCACCGCGGAAACAGGGGGCGGACAGCCCCAGCATTTT
TRBV28	TRBJ1-5	NA	TRBD1	CASSRYGQGDNQPQHF	TGTGCCAGCAGTCGTTATGGACAGGGTGACAATCAGCCCCAGCATTTT
TRBV28	TRBJ2-1	NA	TRBD2	CASSFAGGDNEQFF	TGTGCCAGCAGTTTTGCGGGAGGGGACAATGAGCAGTTCTTC
TRBV15	TRBJ1-5	NA	NA	CATIPGRDQPQHF	TGTGCCACTATCCCGGGCAGGGATCAGCCCCAGCATTTT
TRBV27	TRBJ2-1	NA	TRBD2	CASSLYLGTSGRGTYNEQFF	TGTGCCAGCAGTTTATATCTAGGGACTAGCGGGAGGGGCACCTACAATGAGCAGTTCTTC
TRBV2	TRBJ2-7	NA	TRBD1	CASSAARGWPGWLYEQYF	TGTGCCAGCAGTGCGGCCAGGGGGTGGCCGGGGTGGCTTTACGAGCAGTACTTC
TRBV2	TRBJ2-5	NA	NA	CASSDMGGTQETQYF	TGTGCCAGCAGTGATATGGGGGGAACCCAAGAGACCCAGTACTTC
TRBV7-2	TRBJ1-3	NA	NA	CASSLFDPGNTIYF	TGTGCCAGCAGCTTATTTGACCCGGGAAACACCATATATTTT
TRBV7-9	TRBJ1-1	few	NA	CASSQTGTENTEAFF	TGTGCCAGCAGCCAAACCGGGACGGAGAACACTGAAGCTTTCTTT
TRBV25-1	TRBJ2-1	NA	NA	CASSEGEEMSSYNEQFF	TGTGCCAGCAGTGAGGGTGAGGAAATGAGCTCCTACAATGAGCAGTTCTTC
TRBV28	TRBJ2-7	NA	TRBD2	CASSLVSGSIHEQYF	TGTGCCAGCAGTTTAGTTAGCGGGAGCATCCACGAGCAGTACTTC
TRBV18	TRBJ2-1	NA	TRBD2	CASSRTSGILGSNEQFF	TGTGCCAGCTCCAGGACTAGCGGGATCTTAGGGAGCAATGAGCAGTTCTTC
TRBV25-1	TRBJ2-7	NA	NA	CASSDSEGTYEQYF	TGTGCCAGCAGTGACAGTGAGGGAACCTACGAGCAGTACTTC
TRBV4-1	TRBJ2-7	NA	NA	CASSQDLPGVYEQYF	TGCGCCAGCAGCCAAGATCTCCCGGGGGTCTACGAGCAGTACTTC
TRBV9	TRBJ1-2	NA	NA	CASGRVTASGYGYTF	TGTGCCAGCGGAAGGGTTACAGCGTCCGGCTATGGCTACACCTTC
TRBV11-3	TRBJ2-3	NA	NA	CASSLSRTDTQYF	TGTGCCAGCAGCTTGTCCCGTACAGATACGCAGTATTTT
TRBV6-1	TRBJ2-1	NA	TRBD2	CASSVTSESYNEQFF	TGTGCCAGCAGTGTTACTAGCGAGTCCTACAATGAGCAGTTCTTC
TRBV15	TRBJ1-4	NA	NA	CATSRGFLLAATNEKLFF	TGTGCCACCAGCAGAGGTTTCCTACTGGCGGCAACTAATGAAAAACTGTTTTTT
TRBV9	TRBJ2-2	NA	NA	CASSVGGLADAGELFF	TGTGCCAGCAGCGTAGGTGGTCTAGCAGATGCCGGGGAGCTGTTTTTT
TRBV9	TRBJ2-7	NA	TRBD1	CASSVGGGDEQYF	TGTGCCAGCAGCGTAGGAGGGGGCGACGAGCAGTACTTC
TRBV10-3	TRBJ1-3	NA	NA	CATADLVNSGNTIYF	TGTGCCACCGCTGACTTAGTAAACTCTGGAAACACCATATATTTT
TRBV5-1	TRBJ2-1	NA	NA	CASSYLGVFSYNEQFF	TGCGCCAGCAGCTACCTAGGGGTATTCTCCTACAATGAGCAGTTCTTC
TRBV29-1	TRBJ2-1	NA	TRBD2	CSVVGEREAVGYEQFF	TGCAGCGTTGTGGGGGAGCGGGAGGCGGTCGGCTATGAGCAGTTCTTC
TRBV25-1	TRBJ1-6	NA	TRBD1	CASSEGQGWNSPLHF	TGTGCCAGCAGTGAGGGACAGGGGTGGAATTCACCCCTCCACTTT
TRBV6-4	TRBJ2-6	many	NA	CASSDSRGSGANVLTF	TGTGCCAGCAGTGACTCGAGGGGGTCTGGGGCCAACGTCCTGACTTTC
TRBV5-1	TRBJ1-2	NA	NA	CASSVGARATGYTF	TGCGCCAGCAGCGTTGGGGCCAGGGCGACAGGCTACACCTTC
TRBV7-8	TRBJ2-1	NA	TRBD2	CASSPSRGGKATNEQFF	TGTGCCAGCAGCCCCTCGCGCGGGGGGAAAGCCACCAATGAGCAGTTCTTC
TRBV27	TRBJ2-7	few	TRBD1	CASSPGQGLTYEQYF	TGTGCCAGCAGTCCGGGACAGGGGCTGACCTACGAGCAGTACTTC
TRBV15	TRBJ1-2	few	NA	CATSRDRGSGYTF	TGTGCCACCAGCAGAGATAGGGGATCTGGCTACACCTTC
TRBV2	TRBJ2-4	NA	TRBD1	CASRAPLGQGALAKNIQYF	TGTGCCAGCAGAGCCCCCCTCGGACAGGGGGCTCTAGCCAAAAACATTCAGTACTTC
TRBV25-1	TRBJ1-4	NA	NA	CASNRGRGKEKLFF	TGTGCCAGCAATAGGGGCAGGGGAAAAGAAAAACTGTTTTTT
TRBV11-3	TRBJ2-1	many	NA	CASSLGPTGNEQFF	TGTGCCAGCAGCCTCGGGCCGACGGGGAATGAGCAGTTCTTC
TRBV5-1	TRBJ2-2	once	NA	CASSLIPGASSNTGELFF	TGCGCCAGCAGCTTAATTCCCGGGGCTAGCTCCAACACCGGGGAGCTGTTTTTT
TRBV6-5	TRBJ2-7	NA	NA	CASSPYQGSSYEQYF	TGTGCCAGCAGTCCGTACCAGGGGTCCTCCTACGAGCAGTACTTC
TRBV19	TRBJ2-7	few	TRBD2	CASSIHPGGTYEQYF	TGTGCCAGTAGTATTCACCCGGGGGGAACCTACGAGCAGTACTTC
TRBV28	TRBJ1-2	few	TRBD1	CASSSGTGAVYGYTF	TGTGCCAGCAGTTCCGGGACAGGGGCTGTCTATGGCTACACCTTC
TRBV25-1	TRBJ1-4	many	NA	CASSETTEGEKLFF	TGTGCCAGCAGTGAAACGACGGAGGGTGAAAAACTGTTTTTT
TRBV7-9	TRBJ2-7	NA	NA	CASSFSTWSAYEQYF	TGTGCCAGCAGCTTTAGCACCTGGAGCGCCTACGAGCAGTACTTC
TRBV4-1	TRBJ2-2	NA	TRBD2	CASSQVLAGATGELFF	TGCGCCAGCAGCCAAGTCCTAGCGGGAGCAACCGGGGAGCTGTTTTTT
TRBV2	TRBJ2-2	NA	NA	CASTRGIANTGELFF	TGTGCCAGCACAAGGGGCATCGCGAACACCGGGGAGCTGTTTTTT
TRBV29-1	TRBJ2-7	NA	NA	CSVEDTDSYEQYF	TGCAGCGTTGAAGATACGGATTCCTACGAGCAGTACTTC